Listed here are 27 T cell receptor beta chains from one sample, sequenced in a study of OX40 agonist ivuxolimab in advanced cancers. The protocol was immunoSEQ multiplex PCR, while the TCRdb copy is restricted to in-frame clones and leaves out a portion. Of 30,000 to 35,000 clones in the sample, 65% to 80% are singletons; the top ten hold approximately 15%. This sample comprised CD4+ or CD8+ T cells sorted from blood, obtained in a trial of the OX40 agonist ivuxolimab. Source of these receptors: an adult with an advanced solid tumor such as melanoma, head and neck, liver or kidney cancer.

This clone appeared once. The chain couples TRBV7-9 to TRBJ2-5, with D tentatively TRBD1 or TRBD2 (6 bases each). The CDR3 extends over 14 amino acids. CDR1 and CDR2 from the germline V gene are SEHNR and FQNEAQ (reference sequence). The ends were cut back, 4 bases at V and 3 bases at J, with 12 bases in the middle. This chain's CDR3 is CASSSPGGEETQYF. In DNA form, the CDR3 reads TGTGCCAGCAGCTCCCCCGGGGGCGAAGAGACCCAGTACTTC.

V gene TRBV11-1 combines with J gene TRBJ2-1; D ambiguous. The length of the CDR3 is 15 residues. Germline V lookup: CDR1 SGHAT, CDR2 FQDESV (reference sequence). V was trimmed by 1 base and J by 0 bases, leaving 7 bases between them. CDR3 DNA sequence: TGTGCCAGCAGCTTAGAACGGAGCTCCTACAATGAGCAGTTCTTC. It translates to CASSLERSSYNEQFF.

The V and J genes are TRBV5-1 and TRBJ1-3; D is unclear. The CDR3 is 16 residues long. Germline V CDR1 and CDR2: SGHRS, YFSETQ. V was clipped by 3 bases and J by 0 bases, with 13 bases between them. The CDR3 nucleotides read TGCGCCAGCAGCTCATCCGGGATAAACTCTGGAAACACCATATATTTT. This sequence encodes CASSSSGINSGNTIYF.

Only one count was recorded for this clone. The V call is TRBV5-1, the J call TRBJ2-2; TRBD2 aligns across 11 bases. The CDR3 runs 17 residues. V was pared by 0 bases and J by 0 bases, with 1 base of the junction left unmatched. CDR1 and CDR2 (germline): SGHRS, YFSETQ. The CDR3 reads CASSLVSGRANTGELFF. The CDR3 nucleotides read TGCGCCAGCAGCTTGGTTAGCGGGAGGGCGAACACCGGGGAGCTGTTTTTT.

V usage is TRBV19 and J usage is TRBJ2-5; 14 bases line up with TRBD2. The CDR3 covers 16 residues. Germline V gene data show CDR1 as LNHDA and CDR2 as SQIVND (reference sequence). The ends lost 4 bases at V and 11 bases at J; junction bases unmatched: 12. The CDR3 coding sequence is TGTGCCAGTAGTACCTCCGGGACTAGCGGGAGAAAAGAGCAGTACTTC. Protein: CASSTSGTSGRKEQYF.

The sample holds one count of this clone. The chain couples TRBV13 to TRBJ2-7; a weak D match, TRBD2 (5 bases). With 5 bases removed from V and 4 bases from J, the gap between germline ends came to 12 bases. CDR3 length: 13 residues. Looked up from germline, CDR1 is PRHDT and CDR2 is FYEKMQ (reference sequence). CDR3 nucleotides: TGTGCCAGCAGCCCCCTAGCAAATTACGAGCAGTACTTC. Translating gives CASSPLANYEQYF.

This clone was seen a single time. The V call is TRBV19, the J call TRBJ2-7; D is possibly TRBD2 (6 bases). The V and J ends lost 6 bases and 3 bases respectively, with 15 bases between them. The CDR3 totals 14 residues. CDR1 and CDR2 (germline): LNHDA, SQIVND (reference sequence). The CDR3 coding sequence is TGTGCCAGTAGCCGGGTGGCGGGGATCTACGAGCAGTACTTC. It specifies CASSRVAGIYEQYF.

The chain joins TRBV28 to TRBJ1-6, with D perhaps TRBD1 (6 bases). Germline V gene lookup returns CDR1 MDHEN and CDR2 SYDVKM. V was trimmed by 1 base and J by 18 bases, leaving 13 bases between them. The CDR3 loop spans 12 amino acids. The CDR3 reads CASSLLQGTPHF. DNA for the CDR3: TGTGCCAGCAGTTTATTGCAGGGGACCCCCCACTTT.

The chain joins TRBV5-6 to TRBJ1-1; possible D gene TRBD1, 6 bases. Trimming took off 4 bases at V and 7 bases at J, with 20 bases between the two ends. CDR3 length: 15 residues. From germline, CDR1 is SGHDT and CDR2 YYEEEE. The CDR3, as DNA: TGTGCCAGCAGCGACCCCACGGGACACCCGATTGAAGCTTTCTTT. Its protein product is CASSDPTGHPIEAFF.

The chain employs TRBV5-1 and TRBJ2-7; perhaps TRBD1 as D (5 bases). This CDR3 is built from 13 residues. Germline assignment: CDR1 SGHRS and CDR2 YFSETQ. The V end lost 1 base, the J end lost 5 bases, and 10 bases lay between the germline ends. CDR3 DNA sequence: TGCGCCAGCAGCTTGTCCAGGGATCACGAGCAGTACTTC. It encodes CASSLSRDHEQYF.

The V and J genes are TRBV27 and TRBJ1-1; D remains unclear. The ends were cut back, 2 bases at V and 1 base at J, with 8 bases in the middle. CDR3 length: 14 amino acids. Germline V gene sequence: CDR1 MNHEY, CDR2 SMNVEV (reference sequence). The CDR3 nucleotides read TGTGCCAGCAGTTTACGCCATCGGAACACTGAAGCTTTCTTT. Protein: CASSLRHRNTEAFF.

V and J are TRBV5-1 and TRBJ2-2; no definite D call. The CDR3 totals 13 residues. Between the trimmed V and J ends, which lost 2 bases and 8 bases, there was a span of 10 bases. CDR1 is SGHRS and CDR2 is YFSETQ in the germline V gene. CDR3 loop: CASSLRLVGELFF. The DNA for the CDR3 is TGCGCCAGCAGCTTACGACTGGTGGGGGAGCTGTTTTTT.

The rearrangement links TRBV7-3 to TRBJ2-3; D remains ambiguous. CDR1 is SGHTA and CDR2 is FQGTGA in the germline V gene. V was trimmed by 3 bases and J by 2 bases, leaving 3 bases between them. The CDR3 sequence is 12 residues long. The CDR3 here is CASSFPTDTQYF. CDR3 DNA sequence: TGTGCCAGCAGCTTCCCCACAGATACGCAGTATTTT.

This rearrangement joins TRBV9 to TRBJ1-1; perhaps TRBD1 as D (5 bases). The CDR3 is 13 residues long. Between the trimmed V and J ends, which lost 1 base and 1 base, there was a span of 5 bases. The germline gives CDR1 SGDLS, CDR2 YYNGEE. The CDR3 DNA sequence: TGTGCCAGCAGCGTAAGGGGGAACACTGAAGCTTTCTTT. Protein: CASSVRGNTEAFF.

The chain links TRBV28 to TRBJ2-1; tentatively, D is TRBD1 (6 bases). In germline, CDR1 is MDHEN, CDR2 SYDVKM. The ends were cut back, 3 bases at V and 7 bases at J, with 16 bases in the middle. The CDR3 length is 15 residues. The CDR3, as DNA: TGTGCCAGCAGTTTTCGAGGGGGTTTGGGGAATGAGCAGTTCTTC. Translated: CASSFRGGLGNEQFF.

The chain employs TRBV28 and TRBJ2-5, with D possibly TRBD2 on 6 matching bases. Near its end, the DNA agrees better with TRBJ2-7, so the J call may be wrong. Per germline, CDR1 MDHEN and CDR2 SYDVKM. CDR3 length: 15 amino acids. Written as DNA, the CDR3 is TGTGCCAGCAGTTCCCCCTCCGGCGGGGAAAACGAGCAGTACTTC. Translating gives CASSSPSGGENEQYF.

The rearrangement uses TRBV7-8 and TRBJ2-3; unclear D gene. Trimming pared 3 bases from V and 1 base from J, leaving 8 bases between. Germline V gene lookup returns CDR1 SGHVS and CDR2 FQNEAQ. The CDR3 consists of 14 residues. Here the CDR3 reads CASSFNWGTDTQYF. CDR3 coding DNA: TGTGCCAGCAGCTTCAATTGGGGCACAGATACGCAGTATTTT.

The J gene is TRBJ2-2, the V gene TRBV9; 11 positions match TRBD2. The germline CDR1 and CDR2 sequences are SGDLS and YYNGEE. After removal of 0 bases from V and 3 bases from J, the junction contained 4 bases not matched to a gene. This CDR3 has 17 residues. The CDR3 nucleotides are TGTGCCAGCAGCGTAGGGGGGACTAGCGGTTACACCGGGGAGCTGTTTTTT. Protein sequence: CASSVGGTSGYTGELFF.

The rearrangement links TRBV2 to TRBJ1-4, with D hard to call. CDR3 length: 14 residues. The V gene lost 6 bases and the J gene lost 7 bases, with 15 bases spanning the gap. Germline V gene data show CDR1 as SNHLY and CDR2 as FYNNEI. For the CDR3, the DNA is TGTGCCAGCAGGCTGGGGTCTGACCGTGAAAAACTGTTTTTT. The encoded protein is CASRLGSDREKLFF.

The chain couples TRBV19 to TRBJ2-5, with 8 bases identical to TRBD1. The V gene end was trimmed by 9 bases and the J gene end by 0 bases; junction bases not matched to a gene: 6. The germline CDR1 and CDR2 sequences are LNHDA and SQIVND (reference sequence). This CDR3 has 14 amino acids. The DNA for the CDR3 is TGTGCCAGCCGGGACAGGTCATACCAAGAGACCCAGTACTTC. This sequence encodes CASRDRSYQETQYF. Filled out from reference TRBV19 and TRBJ2-5, the complete variable domain reads DGGITQSPKYLFRKEGQNVTLSCEQNLNHDAMYWYRQDPGQGLRLIYYSQIVNDFQKGDIAEGYSVSREKKESFPLTVTSAQKNPTAFYLCASRDRSYQETQYFGPGTRLLVL.

The genes are TRBV5-1 and TRBJ2-1, with 11 bases lining up with TRBD1. Germline lookup yields CDR1 SGHRS and CDR2 YFSETQ. Losses at the gene ends were 4 bases for V and 8 bases for J; bases not matched to a gene: 11. The CDR3 loop spans 16 amino acids. CDR3 in amino acids: CASSLTGTGGTDEQFF. In DNA form, the CDR3 reads TGCGCCAGCAGCCTGACCGGGACAGGGGGGACCGATGAGCAGTTCTTC.

This clone was seen more than once but under ten times. This chain links TRBV7-9 with TRBJ1-2; D gene uncertain. CDR3 length: 12 residues. Germline values: CDR1 SEHNR, CDR2 FQNEAQ (reference sequence). Trimming stripped 0 bases from V and 6 bases from J, with 5 bases between. This CDR3 reads CASSLAQDGYTF. Here the CDR3 DNA reads TGTGCCAGCAGCTTAGCCCAGGATGGCTACACCTTC.

This chain uses TRBV7-9 with TRBJ2-5; D is ambiguous. The CDR3 has 14 residues. The germline CDR1 and CDR2 sequences are SEHNR and FQNEAQ (reference sequence). The germline V and J ends were trimmed by 0 bases and 5 bases, with 10 bases remaining between them. The CDR3 spells CASSLAGLMETQYF. CDR3 DNA sequence: TGTGCCAGCAGCTTAGCCGGCTTGATGGAGACCCAGTACTTC.

This clone has more than one count but fewer than ten. J is TRBJ1-1 and V is TRBV7-8, with a possible D match to TRBD1 (6 bases). The CDR3 totals 15 residues. The germline V gene encodes CDR1 SGHVS and CDR2 FQNEAQ. Trimming stripped 2 bases from V and 4 bases from J, with 14 bases between. The CDR3 DNA sequence: TGTGCCAGCAGCTTACTGGCAGGGGAGGGCACTGAAGCTTTCTTT. It specifies CASSLLAGEGTEAFF.

The sample holds one count of this clone. This chain uses TRBV7-2 with TRBJ2-5, with TRBD1 identical over 10 bases. Per germline, CDR1 SGHTA and CDR2 FQGNSA. V shed 1 base and J 1 base; nucleotides not matched to a gene: 3. The CDR3 is 16 residues long. CDR3 residues: CASSLGDRGSQETQYF. For the CDR3, the DNA is TGTGCCAGCAGCTTAGGGGACAGGGGTAGCCAAGAGACCCAGTACTTC.

This clone is classed as medium-sized. This chain joins TRBV29-1 and TRBJ1-2; perhaps TRBD1 as D (5 bases). The germline V and J ends were trimmed by 4 bases and 0 bases, with 6 bases remaining between them. Germline CDR1 is SQVTM and CDR2 is ANQGSEA. CDR3 length: 12 amino acids. As DNA, the CDR3 is TGCAGCGTTGGACAGCCTAACTATGGCTACACCTTC. Its translation: CSVGQPNYGYTF.

The V gene is TRBV28, the J gene TRBJ1-6; the match to TRBD1 covers 7 bases. From germline, CDR1 is MDHEN and CDR2 SYDVKM. The CDR3 spans 16 residues. Germline trimming cut 2 bases from V and 9 bases from J; bases unmatched to any gene: 10. The CDR3 protein is CASSLHRTGAGSPLHF. The CDR3 DNA follows: TGTGCCAGCAGTTTACACCGAACAGGGGCTGGTTCACCCCTCCACTTT.